The rows below give T cell receptor beta chains drawn from one sample of a study of T cells in Graves' hyperthyroidism and ophthalmopathy. One entry per CDR3 protein, called by TCRdb with MiXCR from the multiplex PCR reads. The data show 27,000 or so distinct CDR3 sequences, around 40% seen once. Sequenced sample: blood. These receptors were collected from a woman aged 25-40 years with Graves' hyperthyroidism. Both conserved end residues are part of each CDR3. The order of the fields is clone size, V gene, J gene, D gene, CDR3 protein, CDR3 DNA. A D gene is named only where the DNA matches it firmly. Rows may omit the clone size; those that give it use once, few, many or a size class.

>few|TRBV29-1|TRBJ1-2|NA
CSVERTSYGYTF
TGCAGCGTTGAGCGGACTTCGTATGGCTACACCTTC
>many|TRBV5-4|TRBJ2-7|NA
CASSPATGLYEQYF
TGTGCCAGCAGCCCCGCGACAGGACTCTACGAGCAGTACTTC
>NA|TRBV29-1|TRBJ1-2|NA
CSVEPSTETTGYTF
TGCAGCGTTGAACCGTCCACAGAAACAACTGGCTACACCTTC
>many|TRBV5-6|TRBJ1-6|NA
CASSFLGRDNSPLHF
TGTGCCAGCAGCTTTTTGGGCAGAGATAATTCACCCCTCCACTTT
>NA|TRBV7-8|TRBJ2-3|NA
CASSFYICSAPGLATPDTQYF
NA
>NA|TRBV9|TRBJ2-6|TRBD2
CASSWAGVGGANVLTF
TGTGCCAGCAGCTGGGCGGGAGTCGGTGGGGCCAACGTCCTGACTTTC
>many|TRBV28|TRBJ2-1|NA
CASRDLVEQFF
TGTGCCAGCAGGGATTTGGTTGAGCAGTTCTTC
>NA|TRBV6-2/TRBV6-3|TRBJ1-2|NA
CASTPREDGYTF
TGTGCCAGCACCCCCAGGGAAGATGGCTACACCTTC
>many|TRBV5-5|TRBJ2-7|TRBD2
CASSLGPLAGDEQYF
TGTGCCAGCAGCCTCGGCCCCCTAGCGGGAGACGAGCAGTACTTC
>few|TRBV12-3/TRBV12-4|TRBJ2-7|NA
CASSFRRVEQYF
TGTGCCAGCAGTTTTAGGAGGGTTGAGCAGTACTTC
>many|TRBV6-1|TRBJ2-3|TRBD2
CASSTHLSGSGYTQYF
TGTGCCAGCAGTACACACCTTAGCGGGAGTGGGTATACGCAGTATTTT
>NA|TRBV20-1|TRBJ2-3|TRBD1
CSANPGQGTDTQYF
TGCAGTGCTAATCCGGGACAGGGAACAGATACGCAGTATTTT
>NA|TRBV10-3|TRBJ2-2|TRBD1
CATSEGIGQGTRELFF
TGTGCCACCAGTGAGGGCATCGGACAGGGAACCAGGGAGCTGTTTTTT
>NA|TRBV10-2|TRBJ2-7|TRBD2
CASSDSGLAHEQYF
TGCGCCAGCAGTGATTCGGGACTAGCCCACGAGCAGTACTTC
>many|TRBV28|TRBJ2-1|TRBD2
CASQEGTRGYNEQFF
TGTGCCAGCCAAGAAGGGACTAGGGGGTACAATGAGCAGTTCTTC
>medium-sized|TRBV7-8|TRBJ2-1|TRBD2
CASSSPTSGYNEQFF
TGTGCCAGCAGCTCCCCCACTAGCGGGTACAATGAGCAGTTCTTC
>many|TRBV11-2|TRBJ2-1|NA
CASSLDRRASNEQFF
TGTGCCAGCAGCTTAGATCGGCGGGCTAGCAATGAGCAGTTCTTC
>medium-sized|TRBV20-1|TRBJ2-5|NA
CSGQDQETQYF
TGCAGTGGGCAAGACCAAGAGACCCAGTACTTC
>NA|TRBV5-1|TRBJ1-1|NA
CASSLPPGQNTEAFF
TGCGCCAGCAGCTTGCCCCCGGGACAGAACACTGAAGCTTTCTTT
>once|TRBV28|TRBJ2-3|NA
CAGSHDRLTTDAQYF
TGTGCCGGCAGCCACGACCGACTGACCACAGATGCGCAGTATTTT
>NA|TRBV9|TRBJ2-3|TRBD2
CASSVGGGGAADTQYF
TGTGCCAGCAGCGTAGGCGGGGGGGGGGCCGCAGATACGCAGTATTTT
>NA|TRBV7-2|TRBJ2-3|TRBD2
CASRTSGTTDTQYF
TGTGCCAGCAGAACGAGCGGGACCACAGATACGCAGTATTTT
>many|TRBV5-1|TRBJ2-3|TRBD2
CASSSAGGDTQYF
TGCGCCAGCAGCTCAGCGGGAGGAGATACGCAGTATTTT
>NA|TRBV9|TRBJ1-2|NA
CASSVDQAGRGYGYTF
TGTGCCAGCAGCGTGGACCAGGCGGGCAGGGGTTACGGCTACACCTTC
>NA|TRBV5-1|TRBJ2-3|NA
CASSLGSAGDTQYF
TGCGCCAGCAGCTTGGGAAGCGCGGGAGATACGCAGTATTTT
>medium-sized|TRBV2|TRBJ2-3|NA
CASRELPWSF
TGTGCCAGCAGGGAATTACCTTGGTCTTTT
>many|TRBV11-2|TRBJ2-7|TRBD2
CASSFTSGRPFYEQYF
TGTGCCAGCAGCTTCACTAGCGGGAGGCCTTTCTACGAGCAGTACTTC
>many|TRBV19|TRBJ1-5|NA
CASSIDHGRSRPLNQPQHF
TGTGCCAGTAGTATAGATCATGGGAGATCAAGGCCCCTTAATCAGCCCCAGCATTTT
>NA|TRBV25-1|TRBJ2-7|NA
CASSDGRSPSYEQYF
TGTGCCAGCAGTGATGGAAGGAGCCCCTCCTACGAGCAGTACTTC
>NA|TRBV29-1|TRBJ1-1|NA
CSVDRQLGDTEAFF
TGCAGCGTTGATCGACAGTTGGGCGACACTGAAGCTTTCTTT
>NA|TRBV20-1|TRBJ1-1|TRBD1
CSARPLSGTAGGETEAFF
TGCAGTGCTAGACCCTTATCCGGGACAGCGGGGGGAGAAACTGAAGCTTTCTTT
>once|TRBV19|TRBJ2-1|NA
CASNPAGTGNEQFF
TGTGCCAGTAATCCGGCGGGAACTGGCAATGAGCAGTTCTTC
>once|TRBV7-2|TRBJ2-2|NA
CASSSAYTGELFF
TGTGCCAGCAGCTCGGCTTACACCGGGGAGCTGTTTTTT